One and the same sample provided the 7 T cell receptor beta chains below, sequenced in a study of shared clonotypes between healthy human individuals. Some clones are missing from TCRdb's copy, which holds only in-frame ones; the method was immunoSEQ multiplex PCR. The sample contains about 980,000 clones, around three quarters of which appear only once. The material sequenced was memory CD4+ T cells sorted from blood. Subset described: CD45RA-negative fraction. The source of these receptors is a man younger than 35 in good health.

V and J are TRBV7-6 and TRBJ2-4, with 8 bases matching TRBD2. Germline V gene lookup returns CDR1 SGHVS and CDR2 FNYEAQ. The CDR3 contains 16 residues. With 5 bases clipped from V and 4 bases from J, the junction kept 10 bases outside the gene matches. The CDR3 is CASSPDGLAQKNIQYF. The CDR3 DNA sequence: TGTGCCAGCAGCCCGGATGGACTAGCCCAGAAAAACATTCAGTACTTC.

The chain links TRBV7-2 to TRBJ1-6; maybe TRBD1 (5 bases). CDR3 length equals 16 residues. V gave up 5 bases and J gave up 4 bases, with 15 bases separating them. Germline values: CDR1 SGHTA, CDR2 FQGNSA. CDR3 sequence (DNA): TGTGCCAGCAGCCCCTCGGGGACCGTTTATAATTCACCCCTCCACTTT. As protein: CASSPSGTVYNSPLHF. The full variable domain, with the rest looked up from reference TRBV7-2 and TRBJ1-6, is GAGVSQSPSNKVTEKGKDVELRCDPISGHTALYWYRQSLGQGLEFLIYFQGNSAPDKSGLPSDRFSAERTGGSVSTLTIQRTQQEDSAVYLCASSPSGTVYNSPLHFGNGTRLTVT.

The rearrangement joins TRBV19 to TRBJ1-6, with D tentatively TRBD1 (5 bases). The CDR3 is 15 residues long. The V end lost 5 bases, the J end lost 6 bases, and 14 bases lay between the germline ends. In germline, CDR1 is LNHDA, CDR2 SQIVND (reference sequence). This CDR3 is CASSVGTSSNSPLHF. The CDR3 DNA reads TGTGCCAGTAGTGTGGGGACCTCTTCTAATTCACCCCTCCACTTT.

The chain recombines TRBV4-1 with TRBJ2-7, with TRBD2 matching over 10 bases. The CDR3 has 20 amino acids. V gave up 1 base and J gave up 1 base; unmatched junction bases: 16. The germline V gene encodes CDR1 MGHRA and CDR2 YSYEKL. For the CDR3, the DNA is TGCGCCAGCAGCCAAGTGTTTGACAGACCCAGAGCGGGAGGGTCCTACGAGCAGTACTTC. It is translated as CASSQVFDRPRAGGSYEQYF.

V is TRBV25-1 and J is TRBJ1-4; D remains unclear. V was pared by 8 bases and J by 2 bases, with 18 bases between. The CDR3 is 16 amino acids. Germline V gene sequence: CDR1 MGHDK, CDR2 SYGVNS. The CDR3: CASASSLGTTNEKLFF. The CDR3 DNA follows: TGTGCCAGCGCCAGCAGCTTGGGAACGACTAATGAAAAACTGTTTTTT.

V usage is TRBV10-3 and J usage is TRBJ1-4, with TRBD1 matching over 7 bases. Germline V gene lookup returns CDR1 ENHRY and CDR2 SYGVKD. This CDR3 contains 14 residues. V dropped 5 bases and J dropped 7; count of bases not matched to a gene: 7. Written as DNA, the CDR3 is TGTGCCATCAGTACTACAGGGGACGGTGAAAAACTGTTTTTT. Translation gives CAISTTGDGEKLFF.

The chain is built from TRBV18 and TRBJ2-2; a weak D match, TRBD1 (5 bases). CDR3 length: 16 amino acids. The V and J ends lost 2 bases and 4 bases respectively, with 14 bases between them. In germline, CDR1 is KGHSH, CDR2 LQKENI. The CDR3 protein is CASSPGPGSSTGELFF. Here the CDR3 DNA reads TGTGCCAGCTCACCAGGCCCAGGGTCCAGCACCGGGGAGCTGTTTTTT.